This T cell receptor beta chain was obtained from a study of T cells in Graves' hyperthyroidism and ophthalmopathy. This clonotype showed up many times. RNA transcripts provided the source from which TCR beta CDR3 regions were amplified. A first-round RT-PCR of the TCR CDR3 used the HTBI primer set. TCRdb itself ran the multiplex PCR reads through MiXCR, one entry per CDR3 protein. The sample has hundreds of thousands of distinct CDR3 sequences, around 20% seen once. V shed 7 bases and J shed 2 bases, with 15 bases lying between them. Per the germline V gene, CDR1 is MDHEN and CDR2 is SYDVKM. This CDR3 has 14 residues.

The gene calls are TRBV28 and TRBJ2-7; D remains unclear. This clonotype was sampled from a woman between 50 and 59 years old with Graves' hyperthyroidism that later progressed to Graves' ophthalmopathy. The sample comprised blood. CDR3 protein: CASTFGVDAYEQYF. The CDR3 DNA follows: TGTGCCAGCACTTTCGGCGTGGATGCCTACGAGCAGTACTTC.